This entry lists 27 T cell receptor beta chains sequenced from one sample in a study of T cell responses to AZD1222 COVID-19 vaccine. Only in-frame clones appear in the TCRdb table, and some are missing; sequencing was by immunoSEQ multiplex PCR. The table includes about 140,000 clones, roughly 90% detected once. The source was peripheral blood, collected on day 0 of AZD1222 vaccination. These TCRs come from an adult in good health.

V and J are TRBV5-1 and TRBJ1-3, with 9 bases identical to TRBD1. This CDR3 is built from 15 residues. Germline CDR1 SGHRS, CDR2 YFSETQ. The ends lost 3 bases at V and 4 bases at J; junction bases unmatched: 5. CDR3 in amino acids: CASSSKGQGGNTIYF. The CDR3 nucleotides are TGCGCCAGCAGCTCAAAGGGACAGGGAGGAAACACCATATATTTT.

The V and J genes are TRBV28 and TRBJ2-7; 7 bases fit TRBD1. The CDR3 length is 19 residues. Germline V gene lookup returns CDR1 MDHEN and CDR2 SYDVKM. V was pared by 5 bases and J by 0 bases, with 19 bases of the junction left unmatched. The CDR3 region has the DNA TGTGCCAGCAGTCTACCCCTTGGGACAGCGAAACCTAGCTCCTACGAGCAGTACTTC. This gives the protein CASSLPLGTAKPSSYEQYF.

V gene TRBV28 combines with J gene TRBJ2-3; D call uncertain. The CDR3 runs to 11 residues. CDR1 and CDR2 (germline): MDHEN, SYDVKM. V was trimmed by 5 bases and J by 3 bases, leaving 3 bases between them. The CDR3 is CASSRTDTQYF. CDR3 DNA sequence: TGTGCCAGCAGTAGAACAGATACGCAGTATTTT.

CDR3 loop: CASSQDFGRGSPGELFF. CDR3 coding DNA: TGTGCCAGCAGCCAAGATTTTGGCAGGGGGTCCCCCGGGGAGCTGTTTTTT. The chain employs TRBV3-1 (or the pseudogene TRBV3-2) and TRBJ2-2; 7 nucleotides line up with TRBD1. Per germline, CDR1 LGHDT and CDR2 YNNKEL (reference sequence). V dropped 0 bases and J dropped 6; count of bases not matched to a gene: 10. The CDR3 loop spans 17 amino acids.

The rearrangement joins TRBV19 to TRBJ2-7; D unresolved. CDR1 and CDR2 (germline): LNHDA, SQIVND (reference sequence). The V and J ends lost 9 bases and 6 bases respectively, with 21 bases between them. This CDR3 has 14 amino acids. The CDR3 DNA reads TGTGCCAGCCGCACCATAGGACCCGGAGCCGAGCAGTACTTC. Protein product: CASRTIGPGAEQYF.

The CDR3 DNA reads TGTGCCAGCAGCTTACTGGGGGGACTAGCGGGGCAAGAGACCCAGTACTTC. Amino acid sequence: CASSLLGGLAGQETQYF. This chain joins TRBV7-2 and TRBJ2-5, with TRBD2 identical over 13 bases. J was trimmed by 2 bases and V by 2 bases; bases with no gene match: 5. CDR1 is SGHTA, CDR2 FQGNSA, per germline. The CDR3 is 17 residues long. Based on the CDR3 plus reference TRBV7-2 and TRBJ2-5, the full variable domain is GAGVSQSPSNKVTEKGKDVELRCDPISGHTALYWYRQSLGQGLEFLIYFQGNSAPDKSGLPSDRFSAERTGGSVSTLTIQRTQQEDSAVYLCASSLLGGLAGQETQYFGPGTRLLVL.

This chain joins TRBV24-1 and TRBJ2-7, with 7 bases aligning to TRBD1. Germline V CDR1 and CDR2: KGHDR, SFDVKD. V lost 6 bases and J lost 0; bases outside the gene matches: 1. The CDR3 has 13 residues. CDR3: CATSRQGSYEQYF. The CDR3 DNA sequence: TGTGCCACCAGTCGACAGGGCTCCTACGAGCAGTACTTC.

This chain connects TRBV16 to TRBJ2-1, with 9 bases that match TRBD2. V shed 1 base and J 8 bases; nucleotides not matched to a gene: 12. The CDR3 consists of 17 residues. Germline V gene data show CDR1 as KGHSY and CDR2 as FQNENV. DNA for the CDR3: TGTGCCAGCAGCCAATGGGTTAGCGGGAGCGGTACTCATGAGCAGTTCTTC. Protein product: CASSQWVSGSGTHEQFF.

The V gene is TRBV2, the J gene TRBJ2-1, with 8 bases identical to TRBD2. V dropped 6 bases and J dropped 7; count of bases not matched to a gene: 8. The length of the CDR3 is 14 residues. Per the germline V gene, CDR1 is SNHLY and CDR2 is FYNNEI. The CDR3 coding sequence is TGTGCCAGCAGGGGGACTAGTTATAGGAATGAGCAGTTCTTC. Protein product: CASRGTSYRNEQFF.

The rearrangement joins TRBV11-3 to TRBJ2-7, with 8 bases identical to TRBD2. V lost 3 bases, J lost 4 bases, and 5 bases stayed unmatched. The CDR3 is made up of 14 amino acids. CDR1 is SGHNT, CDR2 YENEEA, per germline. CDR3 amino acids: CASSLSGRGYEQYF. The CDR3 region has the DNA TGTGCCAGCAGCTTGAGCGGGAGAGGTTACGAGCAGTACTTC.

The gene calls are TRBV3-1 (or the pseudogene TRBV3-2) and TRBJ2-7, with 10 bases matching TRBD2. Germline CDR1 is LGHDT and CDR2 is YNNKEL (reference sequence). The CDR3 extends over 15 amino acids. The V segment lost 3 bases and the J segment 6 bases; nucleotides outside the gene matches: 8. The CDR3 DNA reads as TGTGCCAGCAGCCATATTACTAGCGGGAAGCGCGAGCAGTACTTC. As protein: CASSHITSGKREQYF.

The chain has TRBV9 and TRBJ1-1; D gene uncertain. Germline V gives CDR1 SGDLS, CDR2 YYNGEE. V dropped 7 bases and J dropped 0 bases, with 13 bases sitting between them. The CDR3 runs 14 residues. The CDR3: CASGLRVMNTEAFF. The CDR3, as DNA: TGTGCCAGCGGCCTTCGCGTAATGAACACTGAAGCTTTCTTT.

The chain has TRBV20-1 and TRBJ2-5; tentative D call: TRBD1 (6 bases). The CDR3 contains 13 residues. The ends were cut back, 3 bases at V and 4 bases at J, with 12 bases in the middle. Germline lookup yields CDR1 DFQATT and CDR2 SNEGSKA (reference sequence). DNA for the CDR3: TGCAGTGCTAGTCAGGGGAGTGGAGAGACCCAGTACTTC. This sequence encodes CSASQGSGETQYF.

The chain is built from TRBV27 and TRBJ2-2; TRBD1 matches at 7 bases. In germline, CDR1 is MNHEY, CDR2 SMNVEV (reference sequence). V lost 5 bases, J lost 8 bases, and 11 bases stayed unmatched. The CDR3 runs 15 residues. CDR3 nucleotide sequence: TGTGCCAGCAGTCCGGGACAGCGATTCACAGGGGAGCTGTTTTTT. It specifies CASSPGQRFTGELFF.

The chain employs TRBV6-6 and TRBJ2-4; a possible D gene is TRBD1 (5 bases). The CDR3 is 14 residues long. Germline V gives CDR1 MNHNY, CDR2 SVGAGI (reference sequence). The V and J ends lost 4 bases and 8 bases respectively, with 15 bases between them. The CDR3 nucleotides read TGTGCCAGCAGTTTCGCAGGGTCAGCAGACATTCAGTACTTC. Amino acids: CASSFAGSADIQYF.

The V call is TRBV5-4, the J call TRBJ2-5; D might be TRBD1 (7 bases). The germline CDR1 and CDR2 sequences are SGHNT and YYREEE (reference sequence). V was shortened by 1 base and J by 4 bases, with 14 bases between the two germline ends. The CDR3 extends over 15 amino acids. The CDR3 DNA reads TGTGCCAGCAGCTTGAAGGGCAGGGGGGCAGAGACCCAGTACTTC. It is translated as CASSLKGRGAETQYF.

V gene TRBV28 combines with J gene TRBJ1-5; D might be TRBD1 (6 bases). V was trimmed by 7 bases and J by 6 bases, leaving 19 bases between them. Germline CDR1 and CDR2: MDHEN and SYDVKM. The CDR3 is 15 amino acids. The DNA of the CDR3 is TGTGCCAGCACCGTTGTCAGGGGTCAGGGTCAGCCCCAGCATTTT. Translating gives CASTVVRGQGQPQHF.

The J gene is TRBJ2-7, the V gene TRBV25-1; D is ambiguous. The CDR3 sequence is 12 residues long. The ends were cut back, 11 bases at V and 3 bases at J, with 14 bases in the middle. Germline V CDR1 and CDR2: MGHDK, SYGVNS. The CDR3 DNA sequence: TGTGCCTCCCTAACGGAGCACTACGAGCAGTACTTC. Its protein is CASLTEHYEQYF.

CDR3 nucleotide sequence: TGTGCCAGCAGTGAGGGGAGGGGAGTATCCTATGGCTACACCTTC. It is translated as CASSEGRGVSYGYTF. The V and J genes are TRBV25-1 and TRBJ1-2, with a possible D match to TRBD1 (5 bases). Trimming removed 3 bases from V and 4 bases from J, with 15 bases in between. Germline values: CDR1 MGHDK, CDR2 SYGVNS. This CDR3 contains 15 residues.

The rearrangement links TRBV27 to TRBJ1-1, with 7 positions matching TRBD1. CDR1 and CDR2 (germline): MNHEY, SMNVEV (reference sequence). This CDR3 region has 13 residues. Trimming cost V 2 bases and J 7 bases; bases outside gene matches: 4. Here the CDR3 reads CASSLTGEIEAFF. CDR3 nucleotides: TGTGCCAGCAGTTTAACAGGGGAGATTGAAGCTTTCTTT.

J is TRBJ2-2 and V is TRBV7-9; 9 bases are a match to TRBD2. Germline trimming cut 5 bases from V and 4 bases from J; bases unmatched to any gene: 5. The length of the CDR3 is 15 residues. Germline values: CDR1 SEHNR, CDR2 FQNEAQ (reference sequence). The chain's CDR3 is CASSRSGGPTGELFF. The CDR3 DNA is TGTGCCAGCAGCCGGAGCGGGGGGCCCACCGGGGAGCTGTTTTTT. The full variable domain, in which reference TRBV7-9 and TRBJ2-2 provide the parts outside the CDR3, is DTGVSQNPRHKITKRGQNVTFRCDPISEHNRLYWYRQTLGQGPEFLTYFQNEAQLEKSRLLSDRFSAERPKGSFSTLEIQRTEQGDSAMYLCASSRSGGPTGELFFGEGSRLTVL.

This clone occurred once. This chain connects TRBV4-1 to TRBJ2-1; D uncertain. V was trimmed by 3 bases and J by 3 bases, leaving 9 bases between them. The CDR3 spans 14 residues. Looked up from germline, CDR1 is MGHRA and CDR2 is YSYEKL. CDR3 nucleotides: TGCGCCAGCAGCCAGCCCCCAAACTACAATGAGCAGTTCTTC. Encoded protein: CASSQPPNYNEQFF.

The chain carries TRBV3-1 (or the pseudogene TRBV3-2) and TRBJ2-1; tentative D call: TRBD2 (5 bases). This CDR3 is built from 17 residues. V gave up 5 bases and J gave up 6 bases, with 23 bases separating them. Germline CDR1 is LGHDT and CDR2 is YNNKEL (reference sequence). The chain's CDR3 is CASSAPPLVLAGNEQFF. CDR3 nucleotide sequence: TGTGCCAGCAGCGCTCCACCTTTGGTGCTAGCCGGCAATGAGCAGTTCTTC.

The V call is TRBV4-1, the J call TRBJ1-1, with D unresolved. V was cut by 0 bases and J by 5 bases, with 13 bases left in between. In germline, CDR1 is MGHRA, CDR2 YSYEKL. The CDR3 has 15 residues. Written as DNA, the CDR3 is TGCGCCAGCAGCCAAGAGGGTTGGTTGGGGACTGAAGCTTTCTTT. This codes for CASSQEGWLGTEAFF.

This clone occurred once. This sequence joins TRBV15 and TRBJ1-2; TRBD1 might be the D (6 bases). The CDR3 is made up of 17 amino acids. Trimming removed 0 bases from V and 4 bases from J, with 18 bases in between. Germline V CDR1 and CDR2: LNHNV, YYDKDF (reference sequence). The CDR3 loop reads CATSREKVLRGAYGYTF. The CDR3 DNA is TGTGCCACCAGCAGAGAGAAGGTCTTACGGGGGGCCTATGGCTACACCTTC.

V and J are TRBV28 and TRBJ2-7; the match to TRBD1 covers 7 bases. CDR3 size: 14 residues. CDR1 is MDHEN and CDR2 is SYDVKM in the germline V gene. After removal of 6 bases from V and 2 bases from J, the junction contained 7 bases not matched to a gene. CDR3 protein: CASSRNRGPYEQYF. As DNA, the CDR3 is TGTGCCAGCAGCCGTAACAGGGGTCCCTACGAGCAGTACTTC.

CDR3 nucleotide sequence: TGCGCCAGCAGCTTGGGGTGGCAGGGGGCGAACACTGAAGCTTTCTTT. Translation: CASSLGWQGANTEAFF. The rearrangement links TRBV5-1 to TRBJ1-1, with TRBD1 matching over 8 bases. Trimming removed 0 bases from V and 1 base from J; junction bases left unmatched: 5. Germline values: CDR1 SGHRS, CDR2 YFSETQ. This CDR3 is built from 16 residues.